This is a list of T cell receptor beta chains from one sample in a study of blood T cell repertoires in COVID-19. Clones were sequenced by immunoSEQ multiplex PCR, and TCRdb holds only the in-frame ones, with some missing. The table records roughly 340,000 clones, almost 90% of them present only once. The specimen sequenced was peripheral blood. These receptors were obtained from a woman in her 70s with COVID-19, enrolled during active disease. The CDR3 runs from the conserved cysteine through the conserved F or W. A D gene is named only where the DNA matches it firmly. Clone size is shown for a subset of rows, as once, few, many or a class of expanded clone.

TRBV4-3	15	few	TRBJ1-1	NA	CASSQVQGMNTEAFF	TGCGCCAGCAGCCAAGTTCAGGGCATGAACACTGAAGCTTTCTTT
TRBV2	12	NA	TRBJ2-5	TRBD2	CASRSGEETQYF	TGTGCCAGCAGGAGCGGGGAAGAGACCCAGTACTTC
TRBV12-3/TRBV12-4	13	NA	TRBJ1-1	NA	CASSINRNTEAFF	TGTGCCAGCAGTATCAACAGGAACACTGAAGCTTTCTTT
TRBV7-6	15	NA	TRBJ1-2	TRBD1	CASSSEQGAGYGYTF	TGTGCCAGCAGTAGCGAACAGGGGGCAGGCTATGGCTACACCTTC
TRBV30	14	NA	TRBJ2-7	NA	CAWSVGGDAYEQYF	TGTGCCTGGAGTGTAGGCGGCGACGCCTACGAGCAGTACTTC
TRBV6-2/TRBV6-3	13	NA	TRBJ1-6	TRBD1	CASSRQGDSPLHF	TGTGCCAGCAGCAGACAGGGTGATTCACCCCTCCACTTT
TRBV11-2	14	NA	TRBJ2-7	TRBD1	CASSLFRGNYEQYF	TGTGCCAGCAGCCTATTCAGGGGGAACTACGAGCAGTACTTC
TRBV9	12	NA	TRBJ1-2	NA	CASSGTGSGYTF	TGTGCCAGCAGCGGCACAGGCTCCGGCTACACCTTC
TRBV11-3	15	NA	TRBJ2-1	TRBD2	CASSLESGGYNEQFF	TGTGCCAGCAGCTTAGAAAGCGGGGGGTACAATGAGCAGTTCTTC
TRBV7-8	11	NA	TRBJ1-2	NA	CASSSGYGYTF	TGTGCCAGCAGCTCAGGCTATGGCTACACCTTC
TRBV7-2	16	NA	TRBJ2-7	TRBD2	CASTLTSGGAGYEQYF	TGTGCCAGCACCCTCACTAGCGGGGGGGCTGGGTACGAGCAGTACTTC
TRBV24-1	16	NA	TRBJ1-5	TRBD1	CATSSRYGQENQPQHF	TGTGCCACCAGTTCCCGATACGGACAGGAGAATCAGCCCCAGCATTTT
TRBV28	15	few	TRBJ1-2	NA	CASSAADSRGEGYTF	TGTGCCAGCAGTGCCGCCGACAGTCGTGGGGAAGGCTACACCTTC
TRBV7-8	16	once	TRBJ1-5	NA	CASSLEYRGDNQPQHF	TGTGCCAGCAGCTTAGAGTATCGGGGGGACAATCAGCCCCAGCATTTT
TRBV5-1	14	once	TRBJ1-1	NA	CASSLSGAGTEAFF	TGCGCCAGCAGCTTGTCAGGGGCAGGGACTGAAGCTTTCTTT
TRBV7-9	13	once	TRBJ1-6	NA	CASSLEGNSPLHF	TGTGCCAGCAGCTTAGAGGGGAATTCACCCCTCCACTTT
TRBV18	15	NA	TRBJ1-2	TRBD1	CASSHEDRGTVGYTF	TGTGCCAGCTCACATGAGGACAGGGGTACAGTTGGCTACACCTTC
TRBV5-1	16	NA	TRBJ2-2	TRBD2	CASSLAVSGGAGELFF	TGCGCCAGCAGCTTGGCTGTCAGCGGGGGGGCCGGGGAGCTGTTTTTT
TRBV28	12	NA	TRBJ1-2	NA	CASSSRTAIYTF	TGTGCCAGCAGTTCTAGGACAGCGATCTACACCTTC
TRBV11-2	13	NA	TRBJ2-7	NA	CASSLEVGAGQYF	TGTGCCAGCAGCTTAGAGGTAGGGGCCGGGCAGTACTTC
TRBV2	15	NA	TRBJ1-4	TRBD1	CASSDRQGKNEKLFF	TGTGCCAGCAGCGACCGACAGGGAAAGAATGAAAAACTGTTTTTT
TRBV2	15	NA	TRBJ2-7	NA	CASSESPAANYEQYF	TGTGCCAGCAGTGAGAGTCCAGCGGCTAACTACGAGCAGTACTTC
TRBV6-5	13	NA	TRBJ1-1	TRBD1	CASRLDRVVEAFF	TGTGCCAGCAGACTCGACAGGGTGGTTGAAGCTTTCTTT
TRBV12-3/TRBV12-4	13	NA	TRBJ2-7	NA	CASSLQATYEQYF	TGTGCCAGCAGTTTACAGGCGACCTACGAGCAGTACTTC
TRBV3-1/TRBV3-2	14	NA	TRBJ1-1	NA	CASSRLGGNTEAFF	TGTGCCAGCAGCCGTCTGGGGGGGAACACTGAAGCTTTCTTT
TRBV6-1	13	NA	TRBJ2-7	NA	CASSEYGGTEQYF	TGTGCCAGCAGTGAATATGGGGGGACCGAGCAGTACTTC
TRBV5-8	14	NA	TRBJ1-1	NA	CASSWRWQDTEAFF	TGTGCCAGCAGCTGGCGCTGGCAGGACACTGAAGCTTTCTTT
TRBV10-3	13	once	TRBJ2-7	TRBD2	CAIGERGEGEQYF	TGTGCCATCGGGGAGCGGGGGGAGGGCGAGCAGTACTTC
TRBV15	15	NA	TRBJ1-1	NA	CATSREGARAAEAFF	TGTGCCACCAGCAGAGAGGGGGCGCGGGCGGCTGAAGCTTTCTTT
TRBV11-2	15	NA	TRBJ2-5	NA	CASSPRQIPAETQYF	TGTGCCAGCAGCCCAAGACAGATCCCAGCCGAGACCCAGTACTTC
TRBV4-3	15	NA	TRBJ2-7	TRBD2	CASSLRLAGSYEQYF	TGCGCCAGCAGCCTCCGACTAGCGGGATCCTACGAGCAGTACTTC
TRBV9	15	NA	TRBJ2-1	NA	CASSVAGGTYNEQFF	TGTGCCAGCAGCGTAGCTGGGGGCACATACAATGAGCAGTTCTTC
TRBV24-1	16	NA	TRBJ1-2	TRBD1	CATSDARTGGNYGYTF	TGTGCCACCAGTGATGCTAGGACAGGGGGTAACTATGGCTACACCTTC
TRBV10-2	13	NA	TRBJ1-1	NA	CASSESTPAEAFF	TGCGCCAGCAGTGAGTCGACTCCAGCTGAAGCTTTCTTT
TRBV7-6	15	NA	TRBJ2-3	NA	CASSNLGSSTDTQYF	TGTGCCAGCAGCAACCTAGGGAGTAGCACAGATACGCAGTATTTT
TRBV4-2	14	NA	TRBJ1-2	NA	CASSQSPGEGGYTF	TGTGCCAGCAGCCAAAGCCCAGGGGAGGGCGGCTACACCTTC
TRBV15	16	NA	TRBJ2-5	NA	CATSRDLGAGQETQYF	TGTGCCACCAGCAGAGATCTGGGGGCAGGTCAAGAGACCCAGTACTTC
TRBV5-4	15	once	TRBJ1-1	TRBD1	CASSSRTGQGTEAFF	TGTGCCAGCAGCTCCCGTACCGGACAGGGCACTGAAGCTTTCTTT
TRBV30	13	NA	TRBJ2-7	TRBD2	CASRGGEAYEQYF	TGTGCCTCTCGTGGGGGGGAGGCCTACGAGCAGTACTTC
TRBV7-2	14	NA	TRBJ2-7	TRBD2	CASRPGLAFYEQYF	TGTGCCAGCAGGCCGGGACTAGCGTTCTACGAGCAGTACTTC
TRBV15	18	NA	TRBJ1-5	NA	CATSREGQRPGLNQPQHF	TGTGCCACCAGCAGAGAGGGACAACGCCCTGGCCTTAATCAGCCCCAGCATTTT
TRBV10-3	13	NA	TRBJ1-2	TRBD1	CAISLDRGNGYTF	TGTGCCATCAGTTTGGACAGGGGTAATGGCTACACCTTC
TRBV7-9	14	once	TRBJ1-2	NA	CASSLVVVAQGYTF	TGTGCCAGCAGCTTAGTCGTCGTGGCTCAGGGCTACACCTTC
TRBV11-2	16	once	TRBJ2-5	NA	CASSLGLGRGEETQYF	TGTGCCAGCAGCTTAGGACTAGGTCGGGGTGAAGAGACCCAGTACTTC
TRBV9	15	NA	TRBJ2-2	TRBD2	CASTLAAGYTGELFF	TGTGCCAGCACCCTCGCAGCGGGGTACACCGGGGAGCTGTTTTTT
TRBV27	15	NA	TRBJ1-2	NA	CASSLFPTGGEGYTF	TGTGCCAGCAGTTTATTCCCCACGGGGGGTGAAGGCTACACCTTC
TRBV2	12	once	TRBJ2-1	NA	CASTPGYNEQFF	TGTGCCAGCACCCCGGGATACAATGAGCAGTTCTTC
TRBV7-9	15	NA	TRBJ1-3	NA	CASSLGAGDGNTIYF	TGTGCCAGCAGCTTAGGAGCGGGGGATGGAAACACCATATATTTT
TRBV12-3/TRBV12-4	12	NA	TRBJ1-1	NA	CASGQGRTEAFF	TGTGCCAGCGGTCAGGGGCGTACTGAAGCTTTCTTT
TRBV4-2	13	NA	TRBJ1-1	NA	CASTLGVNTEAFF	TGTGCCAGCACCCTAGGGGTAAACACTGAAGCTTTCTTT
TRBV12-3/TRBV12-4	13	NA	TRBJ2-4	TRBD2	CASRTGGLNIQYF	TGTGCCAGCCGCACGGGAGGGTTAAACATTCAGTACTTC